The 25 T cell receptor beta chains presented below share a single source sample, sequenced in a study of blood T cell repertoires in COVID-19. Here immunoSEQ multiplex PCR was the method, and the copy in TCRdb shows in-frame clones only, minus some. The table has around 130,000 clones, roughly 80% seen once; the top ten hold less than 2%. The sequencing input was peripheral blood. The source of these receptors is a man between 65 and 85 years old with acute or convalescent COVID-19.

CDR3 sequence reads: CATRRDREWRDTEAFF. The CDR3 coding sequence is TGTGCCACCCGGCGGGACAGGGAATGGAGGGACACTGAAGCTTTCTTT. The rearrangement uses TRBV7-6 and TRBJ1-1; 9 bases are shared with TRBD1. The germline V gene has CDR1 SGHVS and CDR2 FNYEAQ. The CDR3 covers 16 residues. Trimming removed 10 bases from V and 3 bases from J; junction bases left unmatched: 15.

This chain links TRBV5-5 with TRBJ1-2; possible D gene TRBD1, 6 bases. The CDR3 has 12 residues. Germline-derived CDR1 and CDR2 are SGHKS and YYEKEE (reference sequence). Trimming took off 3 bases at V and 3 bases at J, with 6 bases between the two ends. The CDR3 bases are TGTGCCAGCAGCTACAGGGACTATGGCTACACCTTC. Residues: CASSYRDYGYTF. The full variable domain, rest sourced from reference TRBV5-5 and TRBJ1-2, is DAGVTQSPTHLIKTRGQQVTLRCSPISGHKSVSWYQQVLGQGPQFIFQYYEKEERGRGNFPDRFSARQFPNYSSELNVNALLLGDSALYLCASSYRDYGYTFGSGTRLTVV.

This clone was counted only a few times. The chain is built from TRBV3-1 (or the pseudogene TRBV3-2) and TRBJ1-2; TRBD1 agrees at 8 bases. V was clipped by 1 base and J by 4 bases; unmatched bases: 8. Looked up from germline, CDR1 is LGHDT and CDR2 is YNNKEL (reference sequence). The CDR3 has 16 amino acids. The CDR3 spells CASSQGTGKIGYGYTF. The DNA for the CDR3 is TGTGCCAGCAGCCAAGGGACAGGGAAAATCGGCTATGGCTACACCTTC.

The chain uses TRBV7-8 and TRBJ2-4, with 12 bases aligning to TRBD2. Trimming at V came to 2 bases and at J to 3 bases, leaving 17 bases not matched to a gene. The germline CDR1 and CDR2 sequences are SGHVS and FQNEAQ. The CDR3 consists of 21 residues. CDR3 loop: CASSLLARGLAGIRGKNIQYF. For the CDR3, the DNA is TGTGCCAGCAGCTTATTAGCTAGAGGACTAGCGGGGATTCGAGGCAAAAACATTCAGTACTTC.

The V gene is TRBV5-1, the J gene TRBJ1-2, with 7 bases lining up with TRBD1. J gave up 2 bases and V 4 bases, and 5 bases lay outside the gene matches. Germline V gene lookup returns CDR1 SGHRS and CDR2 YFSETQ. The CDR3 has 14 residues. The CDR3 region is CASSPAGQNYGYTF. As DNA, the CDR3 is TGCGCCAGCAGCCCGGCGGGACAGAACTATGGCTACACCTTC.

In this sample, this clone turned up once. The chain recombines TRBV5-5 with TRBJ2-7; D not certain. Per the germline V gene, CDR1 is SGHKS and CDR2 is YYEKEE (reference sequence). There are 12 residues in the CDR3. V dropped 1 base and J dropped 7 bases, with 9 bases sitting between them. The CDR3 coding sequence is TGTGCCAGCAGCTTGACAGTCCGGGAGCAGTACTTC. Its protein is CASSLTVREQYF.

This sequence joins TRBV5-1 and TRBJ2-1; no firm D call. Germline lookup yields CDR1 SGHRS and CDR2 YFSETQ. Trimming stripped 5 bases from V and 3 bases from J, with 12 bases between. The CDR3 totals 14 residues. CDR3 region: CASRWALDYNEQFF. For the CDR3, the DNA is TGCGCCAGCAGATGGGCTCTGGACTACAATGAGCAGTTCTTC.

In its sample, this clone was seen once. This sequence joins TRBV19 and TRBJ1-4, with TRBD1 matching over 7 bases. This CDR3 spans 17 amino acids. J lost 10 bases, V lost 3 bases, and 17 bases had no gene match. The germline V gene encodes CDR1 LNHDA and CDR2 SQIVND (reference sequence). The CDR3 DNA is TGTGCCAGTAGTATGGGCCCCGGGACAGCGAATCGGGGAAAACTGTTTTTT. Translation gives CASSMGPGTANRGKLFF. The variable domain in full, with the rest retrieved from reference TRBV19 and TRBJ1-4, is DGGITQSPKYLFRKEGQNVTLSCEQNLNHDAMYWYRQDPGQGLRLIYYSQIVNDFQKGDIAEGYSVSREKKESFPLTVTSAQKNPTAFYLCASSMGPGTANRGKLFFGSGTQLSVL.

This chain joins TRBV18 and TRBJ1-1; D possibly corresponds to TRBD1 (6 bases). The CDR3 spans 13 residues. Germline CDR1 KGHSH, CDR2 LQKENI. The V end lost 2 bases, the J end lost 10 bases, and 14 bases lay between the germline ends. CDR3 region: CASSPGNRERAFF. DNA for the CDR3: TGTGCCAGCTCACCAGGGAACAGGGAAAGAGCTTTCTTT.

The chain combines TRBV3-1 (or the pseudogene TRBV3-2) with TRBJ2-7; no definite D call. CDR1 and CDR2 (germline): LGHDT, YNNKEL (reference sequence). The CDR3 length is 13 residues. V lost 3 bases and J lost 5, with 11 bases in between. The CDR3 loop reads CASSQDTAHEQYF. The CDR3 DNA reads TGTGCCAGCAGCCAGGATACAGCACACGAGCAGTACTTC.

This clone was observed once. Different DNA sequences within this sample yield the same CDR3. The J gene is TRBJ1-5, the V gene TRBV28, with D hard to call. V was shortened by 6 bases and J by 1 base, with 7 bases between the two germline ends. This CDR3 has 13 residues. Germline V gene data show CDR1 as MDHEN and CDR2 as SYDVKM. The CDR3 sequence is CASRTGSNQPQHF. The CDR3 DNA sequence: TGTGCCAGCAGGACTGGGAGCAATCAGCCCCAGCATTTT.

The rearrangement uses TRBV28 and TRBJ1-1, with 12 bases matching TRBD1. This CDR3 contains 16 residues. The V and J ends lost 5 bases and 4 bases, in that order; junction bases with no gene match: 8. Germline loops: CDR1 MDHEN, CDR2 SYDVKM. The CDR3 DNA sequence: TGTGCCAGCAGTATTCCGGGACAGGGGGCTAGCACTGAAGCTTTCTTT. Translating gives CASSIPGQGASTEAFF.

This clone has just a few counts. CDR3 protein: CASRHRGQHTDTQYF. CDR3 sequence (DNA): TGTGCCAGCAGGCATAGGGGGCAGCACACAGATACGCAGTATTTT. The chain couples TRBV5-8 to TRBJ2-3, with 7 bases aligning to TRBD1. CDR1 and CDR2 (germline): SGHTS, YDEGEE. The CDR3 has 15 amino acids. V shed 5 bases and J 2 bases; nucleotides not matched to a gene: 8.

Here the CDR3 reads CATRQDKDYGYTF. CDR3 DNA sequence: TGTGCCACCAGACAGGATAAGGACTATGGCTACACCTTC. V gene TRBV19 combines with J gene TRBJ1-2; D may be TRBD1 (6 bases). CDR3 size: 13 residues. Germline CDR1 LNHDA, CDR2 SQIVND (reference sequence). V lost 10 bases and J lost 3, with 15 bases in between.

CDR3 amino acids: CASSTGNEKLFF. DNA of the CDR3: TGCGCCAGCAGCACAGGGAATGAAAAACTGTTTTTT. The chain joins TRBV5-1 to TRBJ1-4, with D tentatively TRBD1 (6 bases). The germline V and J ends were trimmed by 4 bases and 5 bases, with 6 bases remaining between them. The germline V gene has CDR1 SGHRS and CDR2 YFSETQ. There are 12 residues in the CDR3.

The chain has TRBV5-4 and TRBJ2-6, with 11 positions matching TRBD2. The CDR3 has 20 residues. V was clipped by 4 bases and J by 0 bases; unmatched bases: 12. CDR1 is SGHNT, CDR2 YYREEE, per germline (reference sequence). The CDR3 loop reads CASSVASGGPESSGANVLTF. The CDR3 coding sequence is TGTGCCAGCAGCGTCGCTAGCGGGGGGCCTGAGAGCTCTGGGGCCAACGTCCTGACTTTC.

This clone showed up many times. V gene TRBV19 combines with J gene TRBJ1-5, with D possibly TRBD1 on 6 matching bases. The CDR3 covers 15 residues. Germline V CDR1 and CDR2: LNHDA, SQIVND (reference sequence). V was clipped by 5 bases and J by 4 bases, with 15 bases between them. CDR3 residues: CASSLGLGQNQPQHF. Written as DNA, the CDR3 is TGTGCCAGTAGTTTGGGTTTAGGACAGAATCAGCCCCAGCATTTT.

This chain uses TRBV27 with TRBJ2-1, with 9 bases identical to TRBD1. The CDR3 loop spans 15 amino acids. V shed 3 bases and J 4 bases; nucleotides not matched to a gene: 4. CDR1 and CDR2 (germline): MNHEY, SMNVEV (reference sequence). This CDR3 reads CASSFSGQGYNEQFF. CDR3 coding DNA: TGTGCCAGCAGTTTCTCGGGACAGGGATACAATGAGCAGTTCTTC.

The CDR3 reads CASSLEGQSYEQYF. The CDR3 DNA follows: TGTGCCAGCAGCTTAGAAGGACAGAGTTACGAGCAGTACTTC. The chain couples TRBV7-8 to TRBJ2-7; tentatively, D is TRBD1 (6 bases). The CDR3 is 14 amino acids. Germline lookup yields CDR1 SGHVS and CDR2 FQNEAQ. The V end was cut by 1 base, the J end by 4 bases, with 11 bases between.

The chain uses TRBV10-3 and TRBJ1-2; TRBD1 aligns across 7 bases. This CDR3 has 13 residues. V shed 4 bases and J 8 bases; nucleotides not matched to a gene: 7. CDR1 ENHRY and CDR2 SYGVKD come from the germline V gene. In DNA form, the CDR3 reads TGTGCCATCAGTGGCCGGGACAGAACCGGCTACACCTTC. Amino acids: CAISGRDRTGYTF.

In nucleotides, the CDR3 is TGCGCCAGCAGCTTGGCGTCTAGCGGGGCCCAAGAGACCCAGTACTTC. Its protein product is CASSLASSGAQETQYF. The rearrangement uses TRBV5-1 and TRBJ2-5; 9 nucleotides match TRBD2. Germline trimming cut 0 bases from V and 1 base from J; bases unmatched to any gene: 4. From germline, CDR1 is SGHRS and CDR2 YFSETQ. CDR3 length: 16 amino acids.

The J gene is TRBJ1-1, the V gene TRBV3-1 (or the pseudogene TRBV3-2); the D gene is possibly TRBD1 (6 bases). CDR3 length: 14 amino acids. Germline assignment: CDR1 LGHDT and CDR2 YNNKEL (reference sequence). The germline V and J ends were trimmed by 4 bases and 7 bases, with 16 bases remaining between them. The DNA of the CDR3 is TGTGCCAGCAGCCTACGACAGGCGCCCGTTGAAGCTTTCTTT. Translated, it gives CASSLRQAPVEAFF.

The chain has TRBV2 and TRBJ2-6, with 7 bases identical to TRBD1. Trimming removed 6 bases from V and 1 base from J; junction bases left unmatched: 9. This CDR3 region has 17 residues. In germline, CDR1 is SNHLY, CDR2 FYNNEI. CDR3 residues: CASRGDSLRSGANVLTF. The CDR3 bases are TGTGCCAGCAGGGGGGACAGCCTTCGATCTGGGGCCAACGTCCTGACTTTC.

The gene calls are TRBV18 and TRBJ2-2; D remains ambiguous. The CDR3 is made up of 16 amino acids. From germline, CDR1 is KGHSH and CDR2 LQKENI. V was shortened by 1 base and J by 7 bases, with 16 bases between the two germline ends. Written as DNA, the CDR3 is TGTGCCAGCTCACCACTTCGACCAGACACCGGCGGGGAGCTGTTTTTT. Translation: CASSPLRPDTGGELFF.

The chain uses TRBV2 and TRBJ1-2; TRBD1 matches at 7 bases. The V segment lost 6 bases and the J segment 0 bases; nucleotides outside the gene matches: 1. This CDR3 contains 13 residues. Germline CDR1 reads SNHLY; CDR2 reads FYNNEI. This CDR3 reads CASRDRPNYGYTF. The CDR3 coding sequence is TGTGCCAGCAGGGACAGGCCTAACTATGGCTACACCTTC.